This T cell receptor beta chain originates from a study of cytomegalovirus exposure and HLA in healthy donors. Overall study findings and caveats: The majority of TCR sequences were rare, yet some public TCRs appeared in many donors.

Comments on this clone: Its antigen is still unknown.

CDR1 and CDR2 from the germline V gene are LNHNV and YYDKDF (reference sequence). This CDR3 has 14 residues. Trimming took 3 bases from V and 3 from J, leaving 10 bases between them. The PCR contained 60 Vbeta and 13 Jbeta primers. Only in-frame clones appear in the TCRdb table, and some are missing; sequencing was by immunoSEQ multiplex PCR. Among some 120,000 clones listed, 80% were seen once. Sequencing input: PBMCs. The rearrangement links TRBV15 to TRBJ2-3; possible D gene TRBD2, 6 bases. The sequence derives from a young man in good health and CMV-seropositive. CDR3: CATSRGGETDTQYF. CDR3 DNA: TGTGCCACCAGCAGGGGGGGAGAAACAGATACGCAGTATTTT.